Presented here are 27 T cell receptor beta chains from one specimen sequenced in a study of post-analysis software for immune sequencing data. Broader study findings: There were roughly 5 TRBV segments more frequent in patients than controls, and TRBV5-6, TRBV5-1 and TRBV20-1 were among them.

The authors incorporated unique molecular identifiers into the TCR beta cDNA libraries. Using its own MiXCR run on the PCR reads, TCRdb lists one record per CDR3 protein. This table holds approximately 360,000 distinct CDR3 sequences, 30% to 45% found once. What these receptors recognize is not known. Specimen: blood. The source of these receptors is a girl between 10 and 17 years old with multiple sclerosis.

The chain uses TRBV12-5 and TRBJ2-7; D might be TRBD1 or TRBD2, each matching 5 bases. Per germline, CDR1 LGHNT and CDR2 FRNRAP. This CDR3 comprises 12 residues. Trimming cost V 4 bases and J 10 bases, with 14 bases left between them. The CDR3 DNA reads as TGTGCTAGTGGTTCCGGGGCCGCAACCCAGTACTTC. Its translation: CASGSGAATQYF. Together with reference TRBV12-5 and TRBJ2-7, the CDR3 gives the full variable domain: DARVTQTPRHKVTEMGQEVTMRCQPILGHNTVFWYRQTMMQGLELLAYFRNRAPLDDSGMPKDRFSAEMPDATLATLKIQPSEPRDSAVYFCASGSGAATQYFGPGTRLTVT.

This chain connects TRBV11-2 to TRBJ2-7; D is possibly TRBD1 or TRBD2 (5 bases each). In germline, CDR1 is SGHAT, CDR2 FQNNGV. V gave up 5 bases and J gave up 6 bases, with 14 bases separating them. The length of the CDR3 is 13 residues. CDR3 nucleotide sequence: TGTGCCAGCAGCCCTGCTCTAGGGACCGAGCAGTACTTC. This gives the protein CASSPALGTEQYF.

The genes are TRBV15 and TRBJ1-6; D ambiguous. The V and J ends lost 7 bases and 7 bases respectively, with 8 bases between them. This CDR3 has 12 amino acids. The germline CDR1 and CDR2 sequences are LNHNV and YYDKDF (reference sequence). This CDR3 reads CATTTGNSPLHF. CDR3 sequence (DNA): TGTGCCACCACCACGGGAAATTCACCCCTCCACTTT.

The V gene is TRBV12-3 or TRBV12-4, the J gene TRBJ2-5; a weak D match, TRBD1 (6 bases). TRBJ2-7 explains the end of the DNA better; the J call may be wrong. The CDR3 is made up of 13 amino acids. CDR3 sequence (DNA): TGTGCCAGCAGTGACTATCAGGACAGCGAGCAGTACTTC. This gives the protein CASSDYQDSEQYF.

The rearrangement links TRBV4-1 to TRBJ1-1; 11 nucleotides line up with TRBD1. There are 16 residues in the CDR3. Looked up from germline, CDR1 is MGHRA and CDR2 is YSYEKL. Trimming at V came to 1 base and at J to 8 bases, leaving 9 bases not matched to a gene. CDR3 in amino acids: CASSQGGWTGGLEAFF. CDR3 DNA sequence: TGCGCCAGCAGCCAAGGGGGGTGGACAGGGGGCTTAGAAGCTTTCTTT.

The V and J genes are TRBV28 and TRBJ2-7; no firm D call. V lost 7 bases and J 2 bases, leaving 15 bases between the germline ends. CDR1 is MDHEN and CDR2 is SYDVKM in the germline V gene. The CDR3 totals 14 residues. CDR3 residues: CASNLEQRTYEQYF. For the CDR3, the DNA is TGTGCCAGCAACCTAGAACAGCGCACCTACGAGCAGTACTTC.

This rearrangement joins TRBV7-2 to TRBJ1-1; no definite D call. V lost 4 bases to trimming and J lost 4 bases, with 16 bases between them. The V gene's germline CDR1 is SGHTA and CDR2 FQGNSA. There are 15 residues in the CDR3. CDR3 in amino acids: CASSSGPGRSTEAFF. DNA of the CDR3: TGTGCCAGCAGCTCCGGACCTGGACGGTCCACTGAAGCTTTCTTT.

This clonotype was found a few times. The V and J genes are TRBV7-3 and TRBJ2-7, with no clear D. Germline CDR1 SGHTA, CDR2 FQGTGA. V dropped 8 bases and J dropped 4 bases, with 9 bases sitting between them. This CDR3 is 11 amino acids long. The CDR3, as DNA: TGTGCCAGCCTCAAGCGATACGAGCAGTACTTC. The encoded protein is CASLKRYEQYF.

The chain couples TRBV24-1 to TRBJ2-1; TRBD2 aligns across 7 bases. V dropped 9 bases and J dropped 9; count of bases not matched to a gene: 7. Germline CDR1 reads KGHDR; CDR2 reads SFDVKD. This CDR3 is 12 amino acids long. CDR3 DNA: TGTGCCACCCGGGGGGTAGGCGGTGAGCAGTTCTTC. Translation gives CATRGVGGEQFF.

This clonotype turned up a few times. The chain carries TRBV2 and TRBJ2-7; TRBD1 or TRBD2 may be the D gene (5 bases each). Germline CDR1 and CDR2: SNHLY and FYNNEI. V shed 3 bases and J shed 0 bases, with 15 bases lying between them. The length of the CDR3 is 16 residues. CDR3 coding DNA: TGTGCCAGCAGTGAGGGGACGGGCTTCTCCTCCTACGAGCAGTACTTC. This sequence encodes CASSEGTGFSSYEQYF.

The genes are TRBV15 and TRBJ1-1, with TRBD1 identical over 12 bases. This CDR3 region has 15 residues. With 1 base clipped from V and 6 bases from J, the junction kept 3 bases outside the gene matches. Germline V CDR1 and CDR2: LNHNV, YYDKDF (reference sequence). CDR3 bases: TGTGCCACCAGCAGAGGAGGGACAGGGGGCTCTGAAGCTTTCTTT. Translated: CATSRGGTGGSEAFF.

The chain uses TRBV29-1 and TRBJ1-1; D possibly corresponds to TRBD1 (5 bases). Trimming removed 7 bases at V and 1 base at J, with 13 bases between. The length of the CDR3 is 13 residues. The germline CDR1 and CDR2 sequences are SQVTM and ANQGSEA. DNA of the CDR3: TGCAGCGCTAATCAGGGAGGGAACACTGAAGCTTTCTTT. Translated: CSANQGGNTEAFF.

This chain links TRBV14 with TRBJ2-1; 11 nucleotides align to TRBD2. Per the germline V gene, CDR1 is SGHDN and CDR2 is FVKESK. J was trimmed by 8 bases and V by 4 bases; bases with no gene match: 4. This CDR3 has 14 amino acids. Written as DNA, the CDR3 is TGTGCCAGCAGCCTTAGCGGGGGGGTCTATGAGCAGTTCTTC. This codes for CASSLSGGVYEQFF.

This clonotype was recorded a few times. The chain couples TRBV6-6 to TRBJ1-5; tentatively, D is TRBD1 (6 bases). CDR3 length: 15 residues. The V and J ends lost 2 bases and 4 bases respectively, with 12 bases between them. The germline V gene has CDR1 MNHNY and CDR2 SVGAGI (reference sequence). This CDR3 is CASSYPAGTNQPQHF. In nucleotides, the CDR3 is TGTGCCAGCAGTTACCCAGCCGGGACAAATCAGCCCCAGCATTTT.

With respect to this clonotype: A read error may account for a junction end that differs from germline. The chain is built from TRBV12-3 or TRBV12-4 and TRBJ2-4; a possible D gene is TRBD1 (5 bases). The CDR3 is 15 residues long. The CDR3 sequence is CASSPARAAKNTQYF. For the CDR3, the DNA is TGTGCCAGCAGTCCTGCCAGGGCAGCCAAAAACACTCAGTACTTC.

This clonotype was observed a handful of times. V gene TRBV6-6 combines with J gene TRBJ2-5, with 7 bases identical to TRBD1. Germline assignment: CDR1 MNHNY and CDR2 SVGAGI (reference sequence). The CDR3 runs 12 residues. The V segment lost 9 bases and the J segment 4 bases; nucleotides outside the gene matches: 5. The CDR3 DNA is TGTGCCAGTACAGGGGAACGAGAGACCCAGTACTTC. Protein: CASTGERETQYF.

There are a few counts of this clonotype. At one end, the junction sequence differs from germline, possibly due to a read error. The chain carries TRBV7-7 and TRBJ2-2; 8 bases fit TRBD1. The CDR3 runs 20 residues. Germline V lookup: CDR1 SSHAT, CDR2 FNYEAQ (reference sequence). Here the CDR3 reads CASSPRPAGKDRENTGELFF. CDR3 in DNA: TGTGCTAGCAGCCCCCGACCGGCGGGAAAGGACAGGGAGAACACCGGGGAGCTGTTTTTT.

This clonotype was counted between two and nine times. The chain is built from TRBV6-5 and TRBJ2-1, with D perhaps matching TRBD2 (6 bases). This CDR3 comprises 15 residues. The germline CDR1 and CDR2 sequences are MNHEY and SVGAGI. V dropped 7 bases and J dropped 4 bases, with 17 bases sitting between them. Here the CDR3 reads CASTDFGGEYNEQFF. The CDR3 region has the DNA TGTGCCAGCACGGACTTTGGCGGGGAGTACAATGAGCAGTTCTTC.

This clonotype appeared a few times. The V and J genes are TRBV6-6 and TRBJ2-1, with D perhaps matching TRBD1 or TRBD2 (5 bases each). The germline V gene has CDR1 MNHNY and CDR2 SVGAGI (reference sequence). V was pared by 8 bases and J by 13 bases, with 24 bases between. This CDR3 comprises 14 residues. The CDR3 DNA sequence: TGTGCCAGCTCCCCACGAGGGGCCCAAGAGACCCAGTTCTTC. Translating gives CASSPRGAQETQFF.

In this sample, this clonotype turned up a few times. V gene TRBV11-2 combines with J gene TRBJ2-7; 8 positions match TRBD1. The CDR3 totals 16 residues. The germline CDR1 and CDR2 sequences are SGHAT and FQNNGV. J lost 3 bases, V lost 4 bases, and 11 bases had no gene match. The CDR3 coding sequence is TGTGCCAGCAGCTCACCTAGGACAGGGCCGTTCTACGAGCAGTACTTC. Amino acid sequence: CASSSPRTGPFYEQYF.

This clonotype came up a few times. CDR3 residues: CSARPLGLEQYF. In DNA, the CDR3 is TGCAGTGCTAGACCCCTTGGGCTCGAGCAGTACTTC. The chain is built from TRBV20-1 and TRBJ2-7; D is undetermined. CDR3 length: 12 amino acids. Per germline, CDR1 DFQATT and CDR2 SNEGSKA (reference sequence). Trimming left V 2 bases short and J 6 bases short, with 11 bases between.

Concerning this clonotype itself: The junction differs from germline at one of its ends, possibly a read error. The V and J genes are TRBV6-2 or TRBV6-3 and TRBJ1-5; D gene uncertain. Germline V gene sequence: CDR1 MNHEY, CDR2 SVGEGT. This CDR3 region has 16 residues. In DNA, the CDR3 is TGTGTCAGCAGTTACTTAGGGATACCCGGGTTTCAGCCCCAGCATTTT. Its translation is CVSSYLGIPGFQPQHF.

This clonotype was found a few times. This sequence joins TRBV7-9 and TRBJ2-1; no clear D gene. Germline values: CDR1 SEHNR, CDR2 FQNEAQ (reference sequence). The V end was cut by 4 bases, the J end by 10 bases, with 11 bases between. The length of the CDR3 is 12 residues. The CDR3 DNA reads TGTGCCAGCAGCTCCTACCAAGGCGAGCAGTTCTTC. Translation: CASSSYQGEQFF.

On this clonotype itself: A much more abundant neighbour one base away suggests this may be a read error. The rearrangement links TRBV4-1 to TRBJ2-2; tentative D call: TRBD1 (6 bases). Germline CDR1 and CDR2: MGHRA and YSYEKL. V lost 3 bases and J lost 4, with 15 bases in between. This CDR3 is built from 16 residues. In DNA, the CDR3 is TGCGCCAGCAGCCACACGTCAGGGGTGCCCACCGGGGAGCTGTTTTTT. Translating it yields CASSHTSGVPTGELFF.

V usage is TRBV5-1 and J usage is TRBJ2-1; 11 bases match TRBD2. CDR3 length: 17 residues. V was clipped by 0 bases and J by 4 bases; unmatched bases: 6. In germline, CDR1 is SGHRS, CDR2 YFSETQ. CDR3 DNA sequence: TGCGCCAGCAGCTTGGGACTAGCGGGGAGCGCTTACAATGAGCAGTTCTTC. Protein: CASSLGLAGSAYNEQFF.

The J gene is TRBJ2-3, the V gene TRBV20-1; 10 bases align to TRBD1. The CDR3 totals 15 residues. CDR1 DFQATT and CDR2 SNEGSKA come from the germline V gene (reference sequence). V trimming: 6 bases; J trimming: 2 bases; junction bases outside the gene matches: 8. The CDR3 loop reads CSAMGDRGFTDTQYF. The DNA for the CDR3 is TGCAGTGCCATGGGGGACAGGGGCTTCACAGATACGCAGTATTTT.

This chain links TRBV29-1 with TRBJ2-4, with a tentative D call TRBD2 (6 bases). The DNA end favors TRBJ2-7, so the J call may be wrong. This CDR3 has 16 amino acids. Germline values: CDR1 SQVTM, CDR2 ANQGSEA. CDR3 region: CSVEGGRAGGNHEQYF. In DNA form, the CDR3 reads TGCAGCGTTGAAGGGGGACGAGCGGGTGGGAATCACGAGCAGTACTTC.